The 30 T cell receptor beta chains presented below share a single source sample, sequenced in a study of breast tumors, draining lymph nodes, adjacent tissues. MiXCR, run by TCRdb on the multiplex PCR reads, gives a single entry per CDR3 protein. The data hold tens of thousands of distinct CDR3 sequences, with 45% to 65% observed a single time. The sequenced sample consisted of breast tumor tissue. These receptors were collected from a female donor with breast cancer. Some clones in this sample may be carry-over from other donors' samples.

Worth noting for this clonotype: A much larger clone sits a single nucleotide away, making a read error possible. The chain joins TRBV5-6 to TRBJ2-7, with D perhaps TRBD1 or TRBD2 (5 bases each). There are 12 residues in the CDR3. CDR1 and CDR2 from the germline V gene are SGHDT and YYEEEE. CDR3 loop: CASSLVGAEQDF. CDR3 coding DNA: TGTGCCAGCAGCTTGGTCGGGGCCGAGCAGGACTTC. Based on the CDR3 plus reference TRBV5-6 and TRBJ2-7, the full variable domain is DAGVTQSPTHLIKTRGQQVTLRCSPKSGHDTVSWYQQALGQGPQFIFQYYEEEERQRGNFPDRFSGHQFPNYSSELNVNALLLGDSALYLCASSLVGAEQDFGPGTRLTVT.

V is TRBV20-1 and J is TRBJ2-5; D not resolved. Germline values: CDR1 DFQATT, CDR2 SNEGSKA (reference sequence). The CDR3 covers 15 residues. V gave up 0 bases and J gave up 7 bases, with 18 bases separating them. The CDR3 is CSARDSAHPQRTQYF. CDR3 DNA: TGCAGTGCTAGAGATTCGGCCCATCCGCAGAGGACCCAGTACTTC.

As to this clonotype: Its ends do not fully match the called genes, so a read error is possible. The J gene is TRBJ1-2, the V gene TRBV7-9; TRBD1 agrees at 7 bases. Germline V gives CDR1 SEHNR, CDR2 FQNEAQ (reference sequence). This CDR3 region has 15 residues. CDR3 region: CASSATGEEHYGYPF. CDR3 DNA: TGTGCCAGCAGCGCTACAGGGGAGGAGCACTATGGCTACCCCTTC.

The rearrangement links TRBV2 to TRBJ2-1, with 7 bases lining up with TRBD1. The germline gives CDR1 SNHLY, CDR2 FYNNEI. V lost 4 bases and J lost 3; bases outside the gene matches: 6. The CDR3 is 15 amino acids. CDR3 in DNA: TGTGCCAGCAGTGCCACCGGGACAGTCTACAATGAGCAGTTCTTC. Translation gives CASSATGTVYNEQFF.

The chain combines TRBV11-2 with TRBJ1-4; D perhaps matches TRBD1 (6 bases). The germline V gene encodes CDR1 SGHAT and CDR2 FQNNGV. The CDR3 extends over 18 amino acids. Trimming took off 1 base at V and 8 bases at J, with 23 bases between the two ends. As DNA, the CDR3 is TGTGCCAGCAGCTTAGTCGGGAGTGGGCTAGCGGGACACGAAAAACTGTTTTTT. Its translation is CASSLVGSGLAGHEKLFF.

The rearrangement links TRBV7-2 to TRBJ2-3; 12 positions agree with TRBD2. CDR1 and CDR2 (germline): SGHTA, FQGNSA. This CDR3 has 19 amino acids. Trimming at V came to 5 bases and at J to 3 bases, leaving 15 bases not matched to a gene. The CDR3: CASSVGLAGPGWGTDTQYF. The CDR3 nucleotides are TGTGCCAGCAGCGTAGGACTAGCGGGGCCCGGATGGGGAACAGATACGCAGTATTTT.

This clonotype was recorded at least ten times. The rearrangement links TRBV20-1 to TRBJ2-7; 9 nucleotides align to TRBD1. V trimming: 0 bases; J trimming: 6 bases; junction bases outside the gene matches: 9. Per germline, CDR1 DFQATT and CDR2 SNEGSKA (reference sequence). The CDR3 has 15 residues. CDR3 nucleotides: TGCAGTGCTAGAGATCCCGGGACAGGGAAACCCGAGCAGTACTTC. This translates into CSARDPGTGKPEQYF.

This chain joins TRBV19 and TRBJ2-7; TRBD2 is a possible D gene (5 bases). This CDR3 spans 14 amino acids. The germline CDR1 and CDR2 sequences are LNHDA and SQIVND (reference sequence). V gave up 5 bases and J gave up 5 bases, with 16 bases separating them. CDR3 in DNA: TGTGCCAGTAGTTTACTCGACGGGGTTGACGAGCAGTACTTC. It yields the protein CASSLLDGVDEQYF.

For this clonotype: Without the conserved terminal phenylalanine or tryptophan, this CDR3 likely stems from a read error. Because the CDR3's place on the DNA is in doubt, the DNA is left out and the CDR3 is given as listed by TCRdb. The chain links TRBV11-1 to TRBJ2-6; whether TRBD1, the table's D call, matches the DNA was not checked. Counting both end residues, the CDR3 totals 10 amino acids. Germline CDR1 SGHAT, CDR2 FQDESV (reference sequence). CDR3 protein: CASSWGQTLS.

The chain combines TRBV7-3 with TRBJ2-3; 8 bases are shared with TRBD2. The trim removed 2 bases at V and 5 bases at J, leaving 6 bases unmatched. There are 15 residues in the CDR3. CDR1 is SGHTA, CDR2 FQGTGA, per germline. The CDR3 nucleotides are TGTGCCAGCAGCTTATCCGGGGGGGCAGAAGATACGCAGTATTTT. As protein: CASSLSGGAEDTQYF.

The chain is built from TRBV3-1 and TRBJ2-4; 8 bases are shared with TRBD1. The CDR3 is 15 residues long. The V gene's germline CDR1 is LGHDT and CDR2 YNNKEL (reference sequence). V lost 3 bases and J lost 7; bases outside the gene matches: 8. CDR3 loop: CASSHSDRGRNIQYF. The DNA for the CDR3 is TGTGCCAGCAGCCATTCCGACAGGGGTCGTAACATTCAGTACTTC.

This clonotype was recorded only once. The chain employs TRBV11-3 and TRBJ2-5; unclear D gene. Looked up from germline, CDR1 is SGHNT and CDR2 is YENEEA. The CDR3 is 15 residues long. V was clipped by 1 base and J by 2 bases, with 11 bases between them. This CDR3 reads CASSLGATSQETQYF. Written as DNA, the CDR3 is TGTGCCAGCAGCTTAGGCGCAACCTCTCAAGAGACCCAGTACTTC. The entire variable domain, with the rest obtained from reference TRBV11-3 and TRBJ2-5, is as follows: EAGVVQSPRYKIIEKKQPVAFWCNPISGHNTLYWYLQNLGQGPELLIRYENEEAVDDSQLPKDRFSAERLKGVDSTLKIQPAELGDSAVYLCASSLGATSQETQYFGPGTRLLVL.

In DNA form, the CDR3 reads TGTGCCAGCAGCCTCGGCATAAATGAAAAACTGTTTTTT. Protein: CASSLGINEKLFF. The chain has TRBV5-5 and TRBJ1-4, with D unresolved. Looked up from germline, CDR1 is SGHKS and CDR2 is YYEKEE (reference sequence). CDR3 size: 13 residues. V lost 4 bases, J lost 5 bases, and 9 bases lay in between.

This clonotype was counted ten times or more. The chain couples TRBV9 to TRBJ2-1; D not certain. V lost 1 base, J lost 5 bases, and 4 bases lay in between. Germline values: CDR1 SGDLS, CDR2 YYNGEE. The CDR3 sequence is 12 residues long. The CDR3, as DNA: TGTGCCAGCAGCGTAAGCCACAATGAGCAGTTCTTC. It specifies CASSVSHNEQFF.

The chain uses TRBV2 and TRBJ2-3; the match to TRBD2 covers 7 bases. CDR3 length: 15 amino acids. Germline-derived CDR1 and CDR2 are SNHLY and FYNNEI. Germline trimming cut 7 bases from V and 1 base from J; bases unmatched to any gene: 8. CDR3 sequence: CASISGLAGTDTQYF. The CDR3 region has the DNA TGTGCCAGCATATCGGGGCTAGCGGGCACAGATACGCAGTATTTT.

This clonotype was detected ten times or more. The CDR3 DNA sequence: TGTGCCAGCTCACAGTACAGGGGCGAGCAGTACTTC. Protein sequence: CASSQYRGEQYF. The rearrangement joins TRBV18 to TRBJ2-7; the match to TRBD1 covers 7 bases. The CDR3 runs to 12 residues. V dropped 4 bases and J dropped 6; count of bases not matched to a gene: 3. Germline V lookup: CDR1 KGHSH, CDR2 LQKENI.

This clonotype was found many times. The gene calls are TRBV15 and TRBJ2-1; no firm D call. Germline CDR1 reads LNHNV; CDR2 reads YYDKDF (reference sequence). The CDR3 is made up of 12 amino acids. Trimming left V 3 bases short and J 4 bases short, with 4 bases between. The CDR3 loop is CATSRDYNEQFF. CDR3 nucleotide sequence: TGTGCCACCAGCAGGGATTACAATGAGCAGTTCTTC.

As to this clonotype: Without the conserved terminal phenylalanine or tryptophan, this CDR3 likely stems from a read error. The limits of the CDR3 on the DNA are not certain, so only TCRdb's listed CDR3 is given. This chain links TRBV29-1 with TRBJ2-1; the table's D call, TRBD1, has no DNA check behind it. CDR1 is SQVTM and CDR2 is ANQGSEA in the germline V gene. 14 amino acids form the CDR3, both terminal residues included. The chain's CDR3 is CSFVILDRRREPSS.

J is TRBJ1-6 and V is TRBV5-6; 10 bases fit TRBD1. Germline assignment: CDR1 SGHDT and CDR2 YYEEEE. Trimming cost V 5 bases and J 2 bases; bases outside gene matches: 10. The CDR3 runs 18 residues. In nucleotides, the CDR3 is TGTGCCAGCAGACGGTCGGGACAGGGGTGGGCCTATAATTCACCCCTCCACTTT. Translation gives CASRRSGQGWAYNSPLHF.

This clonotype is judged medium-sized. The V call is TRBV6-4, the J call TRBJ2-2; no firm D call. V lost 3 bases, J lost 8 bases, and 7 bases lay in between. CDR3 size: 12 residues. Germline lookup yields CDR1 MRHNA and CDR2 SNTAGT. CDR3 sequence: CASSDFRGELFF. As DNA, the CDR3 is TGTGCCAGCAGTGATTTTCGGGGGGAGCTGTTTTTT.

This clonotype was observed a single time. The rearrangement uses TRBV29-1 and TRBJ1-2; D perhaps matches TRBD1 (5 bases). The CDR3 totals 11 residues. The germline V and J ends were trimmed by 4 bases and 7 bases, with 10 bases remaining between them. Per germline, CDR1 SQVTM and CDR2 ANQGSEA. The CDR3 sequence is CSVGWDGGYTF. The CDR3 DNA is TGCAGCGTTGGATGGGACGGTGGCTACACCTTC.

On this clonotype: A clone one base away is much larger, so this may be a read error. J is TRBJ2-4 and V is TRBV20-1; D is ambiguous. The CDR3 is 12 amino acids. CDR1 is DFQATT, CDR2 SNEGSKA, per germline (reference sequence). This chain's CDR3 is CSHILPLNIRYF. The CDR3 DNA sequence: TGCAGTCACATTCTCCCACTAAACATTCGGTACTTC.

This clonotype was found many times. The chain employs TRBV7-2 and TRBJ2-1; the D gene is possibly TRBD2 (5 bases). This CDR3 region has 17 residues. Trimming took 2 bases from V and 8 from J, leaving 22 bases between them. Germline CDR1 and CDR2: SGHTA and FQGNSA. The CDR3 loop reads CASSLTPGGSFGDEQFF. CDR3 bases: TGTGCCAGCAGCTTAACCCCTGGAGGATCATTTGGCGATGAGCAGTTCTTC.

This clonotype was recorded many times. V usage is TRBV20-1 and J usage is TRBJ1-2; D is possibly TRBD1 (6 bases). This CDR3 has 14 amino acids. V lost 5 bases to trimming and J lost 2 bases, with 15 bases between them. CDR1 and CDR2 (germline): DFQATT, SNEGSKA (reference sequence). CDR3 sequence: CSAPDSFLNYGYTF. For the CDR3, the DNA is TGCAGTGCTCCGGACAGTTTCCTCAACTATGGCTACACCTTC.

The CDR3 sequence: CASGRRLAGDTQYF. As DNA, the CDR3 is TGTGCCAGCGGTCGTAGACTAGCCGGAGATACGCAGTATTTT. The V and J genes are TRBV2 and TRBJ2-3, with 7 bases identical to TRBD2. Looked up from germline, CDR1 is SNHLY and CDR2 is FYNNEI. J was trimmed by 5 bases and V by 8 bases; bases with no gene match: 10. This CDR3 region has 14 residues.

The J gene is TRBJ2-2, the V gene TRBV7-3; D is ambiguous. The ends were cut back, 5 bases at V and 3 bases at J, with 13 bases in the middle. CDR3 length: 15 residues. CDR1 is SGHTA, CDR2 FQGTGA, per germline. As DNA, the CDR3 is TGTGCCAGCAGCCCACCCTGTGGGGACACCGGGGAGCTGTTTTTT. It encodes CASSPPCGDTGELFF.

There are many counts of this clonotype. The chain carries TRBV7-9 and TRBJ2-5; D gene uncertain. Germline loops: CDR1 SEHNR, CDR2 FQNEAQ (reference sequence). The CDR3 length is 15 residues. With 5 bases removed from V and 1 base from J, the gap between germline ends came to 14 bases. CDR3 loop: CASSLQPGPQETQYF. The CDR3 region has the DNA TGTGCCAGCAGCCTCCAACCGGGCCCCCAAGAGACCCAGTACTTC.

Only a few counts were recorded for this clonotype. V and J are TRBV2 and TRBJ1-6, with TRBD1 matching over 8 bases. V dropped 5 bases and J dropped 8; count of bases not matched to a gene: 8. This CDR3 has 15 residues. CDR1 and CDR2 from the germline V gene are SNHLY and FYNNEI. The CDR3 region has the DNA TGTGCCAGCAGTACGACAGGGGCTCTAGATTCACCCCTCCACTTT. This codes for CASSTTGALDSPLHF. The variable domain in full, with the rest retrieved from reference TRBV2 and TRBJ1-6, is EPEVTQTPSHQVTQMGQEVILRCVPISNHLYFYWYRQILGQKVEFLVSFYNNEISEKSEIFDDQFSVERPDGSNFTLKIRSTKLEDSAMYFCASSTTGALDSPLHFGNGTRLTVT.

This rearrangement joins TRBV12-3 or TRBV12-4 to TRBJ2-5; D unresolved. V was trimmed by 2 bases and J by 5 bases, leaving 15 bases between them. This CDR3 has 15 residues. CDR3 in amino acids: CASSLSPVAKETQYF. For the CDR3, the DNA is TGTGCCAGCAGTTTAAGCCCCGTGGCCAAGGAGACCCAGTACTTC.

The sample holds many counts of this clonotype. The CDR3 DNA reads TGTGCCAGCAGCTTCAGGGGGAGGAATGAAAAACTGTTTTTT. It encodes CASSFRGRNEKLFF. V is TRBV7-9 and J is TRBJ1-4; 7 nucleotides agree with TRBD1. This CDR3 has 14 residues. Germline V CDR1 and CDR2: SEHNR, FQNEAQ (reference sequence). V lost 3 bases and J lost 5; bases outside the gene matches: 3.